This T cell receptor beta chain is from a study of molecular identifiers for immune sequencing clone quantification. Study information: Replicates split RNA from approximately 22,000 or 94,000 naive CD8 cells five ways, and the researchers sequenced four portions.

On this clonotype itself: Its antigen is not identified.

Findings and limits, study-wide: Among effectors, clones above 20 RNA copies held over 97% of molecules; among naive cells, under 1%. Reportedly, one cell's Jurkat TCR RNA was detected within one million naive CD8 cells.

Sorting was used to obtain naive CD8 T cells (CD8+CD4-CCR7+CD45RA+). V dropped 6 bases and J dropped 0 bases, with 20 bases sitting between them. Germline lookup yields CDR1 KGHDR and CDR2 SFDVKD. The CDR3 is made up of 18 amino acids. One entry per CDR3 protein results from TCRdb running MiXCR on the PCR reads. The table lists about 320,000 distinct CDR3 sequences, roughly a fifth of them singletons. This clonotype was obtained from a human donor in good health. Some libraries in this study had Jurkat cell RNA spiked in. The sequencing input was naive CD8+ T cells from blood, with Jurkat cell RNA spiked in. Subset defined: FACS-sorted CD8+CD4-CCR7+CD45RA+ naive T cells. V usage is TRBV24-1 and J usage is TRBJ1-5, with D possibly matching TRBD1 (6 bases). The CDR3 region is CATSSSQGPVYSNQPQHF. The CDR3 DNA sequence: TGTGCCACCAGTAGTTCGCAGGGGCCTGTTTATAGCAATCAGCCCCAGCATTTT.